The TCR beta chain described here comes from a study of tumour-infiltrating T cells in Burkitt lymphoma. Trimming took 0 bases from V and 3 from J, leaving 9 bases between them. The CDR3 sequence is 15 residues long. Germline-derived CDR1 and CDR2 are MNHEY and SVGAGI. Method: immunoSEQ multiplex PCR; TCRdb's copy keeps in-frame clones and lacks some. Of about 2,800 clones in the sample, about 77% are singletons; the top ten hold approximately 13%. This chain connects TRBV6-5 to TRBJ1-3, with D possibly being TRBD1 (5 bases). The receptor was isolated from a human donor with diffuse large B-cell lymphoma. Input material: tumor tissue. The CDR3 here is CASSYSSGFGNTIYF. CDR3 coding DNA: TGTGCCAGCAGTTACTCGTCAGGGTTTGGAAACACCATATATTTT.